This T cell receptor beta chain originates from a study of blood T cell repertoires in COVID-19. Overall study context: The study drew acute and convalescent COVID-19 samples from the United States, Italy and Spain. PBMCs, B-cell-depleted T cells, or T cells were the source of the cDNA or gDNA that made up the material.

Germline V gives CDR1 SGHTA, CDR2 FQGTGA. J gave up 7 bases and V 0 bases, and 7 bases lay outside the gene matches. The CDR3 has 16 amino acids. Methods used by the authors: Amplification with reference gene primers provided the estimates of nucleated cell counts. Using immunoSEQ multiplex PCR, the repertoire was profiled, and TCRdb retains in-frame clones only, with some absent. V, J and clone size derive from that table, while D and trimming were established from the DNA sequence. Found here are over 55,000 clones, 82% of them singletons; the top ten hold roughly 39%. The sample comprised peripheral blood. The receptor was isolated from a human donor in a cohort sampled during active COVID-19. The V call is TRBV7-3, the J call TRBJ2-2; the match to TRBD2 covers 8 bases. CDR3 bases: TGTGCCAGCAGCTTAACCGGGACTAGTGGCATCGGGGAGCTGTTTTTT. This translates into CASSLTGTSGIGELFF. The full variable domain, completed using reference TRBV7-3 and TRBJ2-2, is GAGVSQTPSNKVTEKGKYVELRCDPISGHTALYWYRQSLGQGPEFLIYFQGTGAADDSGLPNDRFFAVRPEGSVSTLKIQRTERGDSAVYLCASSLTGTSGIGELFFGEGSRLTVL.